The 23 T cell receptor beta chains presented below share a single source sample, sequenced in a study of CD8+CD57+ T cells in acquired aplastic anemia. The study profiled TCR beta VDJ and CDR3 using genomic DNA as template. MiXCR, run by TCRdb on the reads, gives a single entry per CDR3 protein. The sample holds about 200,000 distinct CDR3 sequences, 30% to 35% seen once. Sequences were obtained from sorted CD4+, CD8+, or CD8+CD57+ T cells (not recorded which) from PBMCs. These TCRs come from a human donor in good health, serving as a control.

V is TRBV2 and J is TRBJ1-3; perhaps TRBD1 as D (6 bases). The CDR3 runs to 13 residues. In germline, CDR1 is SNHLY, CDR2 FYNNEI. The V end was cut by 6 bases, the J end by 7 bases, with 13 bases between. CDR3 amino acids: CASRSDSQNTIYF. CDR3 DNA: TGTGCCAGCAGGTCGGACAGCCAGAACACCATATATTTT.

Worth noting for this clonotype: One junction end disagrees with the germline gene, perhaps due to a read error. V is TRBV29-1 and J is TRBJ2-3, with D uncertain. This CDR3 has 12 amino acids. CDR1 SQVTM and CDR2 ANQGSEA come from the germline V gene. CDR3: CRVEDLTDTQYF. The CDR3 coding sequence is TGCCGCGTTGAAGACCTCACAGATACACAGTATTTT.

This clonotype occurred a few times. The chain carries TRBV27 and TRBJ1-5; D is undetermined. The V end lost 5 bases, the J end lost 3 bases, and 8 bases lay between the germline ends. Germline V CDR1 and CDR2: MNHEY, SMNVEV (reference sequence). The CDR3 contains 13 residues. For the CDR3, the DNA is TGTGCCAGCAGTAGAAGGGACAATCAGCCCCAGCATTTT. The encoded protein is CASSRRDNQPQHF.

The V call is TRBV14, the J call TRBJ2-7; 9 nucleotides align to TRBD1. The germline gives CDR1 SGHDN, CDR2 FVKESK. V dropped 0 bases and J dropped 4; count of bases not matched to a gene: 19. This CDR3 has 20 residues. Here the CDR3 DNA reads TGTGCCAGCAGCCAAGAGGGCCTGAGGCTAGCTCCTGGACAGGGGTACGAGCAGTACTTC. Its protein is CASSQEGLRLAPGQGYEQYF.

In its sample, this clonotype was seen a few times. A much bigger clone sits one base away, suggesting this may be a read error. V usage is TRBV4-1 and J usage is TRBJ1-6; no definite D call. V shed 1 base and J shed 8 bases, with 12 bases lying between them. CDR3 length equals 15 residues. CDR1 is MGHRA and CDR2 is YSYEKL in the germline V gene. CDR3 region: CASSQARVVYSPLHF. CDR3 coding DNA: TGCGCCAGCAGCCAAGCGAGGGTAGTATATTCACCCCTCCACTTT.

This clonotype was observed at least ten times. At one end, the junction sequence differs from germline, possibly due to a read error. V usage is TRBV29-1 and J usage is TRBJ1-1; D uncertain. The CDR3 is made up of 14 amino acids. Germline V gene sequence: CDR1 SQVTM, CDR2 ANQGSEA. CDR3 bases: TGCAGCGTTAAAGAACCTCGGGTGGACACTGAAGCTTTCTTT. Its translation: CSVKEPRVDTEAFF.

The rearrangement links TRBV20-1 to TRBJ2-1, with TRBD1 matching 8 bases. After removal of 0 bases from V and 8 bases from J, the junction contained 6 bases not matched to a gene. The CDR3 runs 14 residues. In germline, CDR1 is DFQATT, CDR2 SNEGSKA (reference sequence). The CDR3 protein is CSAREFRGRHEQFF. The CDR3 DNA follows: TGCAGTGCTAGAGAGTTCAGGGGGCGGCATGAGCAGTTCTTC.

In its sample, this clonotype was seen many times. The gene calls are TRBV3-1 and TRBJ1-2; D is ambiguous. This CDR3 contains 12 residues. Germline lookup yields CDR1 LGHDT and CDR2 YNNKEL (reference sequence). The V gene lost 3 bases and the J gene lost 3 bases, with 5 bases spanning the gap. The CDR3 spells CASSQRDYGYTF. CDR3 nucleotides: TGTGCCAGCAGCCAGAGGGACTATGGCTACACCTTC.

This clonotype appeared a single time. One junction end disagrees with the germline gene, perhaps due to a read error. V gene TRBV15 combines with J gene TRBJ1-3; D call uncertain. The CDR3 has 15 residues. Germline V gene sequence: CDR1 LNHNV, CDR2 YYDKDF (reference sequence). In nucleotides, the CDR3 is TGTGCCACCAGCGGAGATAACGCCGGGCGAAACACCATATATTTT. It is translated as CATSGDNAGRNTIYF.

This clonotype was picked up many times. The CDR3 is CASSPRTADTQYF. The CDR3 coding sequence is TGTGCCAGCAGCCCGCGCACCGCAGATACGCAGTATTTT. The chain links TRBV7-9 to TRBJ2-3; D remains ambiguous. The CDR3 runs 13 residues. Germline CDR1 and CDR2: SEHNR and FQNEAQ (reference sequence). V was trimmed by 5 bases and J by 4 bases, leaving 10 bases between them.

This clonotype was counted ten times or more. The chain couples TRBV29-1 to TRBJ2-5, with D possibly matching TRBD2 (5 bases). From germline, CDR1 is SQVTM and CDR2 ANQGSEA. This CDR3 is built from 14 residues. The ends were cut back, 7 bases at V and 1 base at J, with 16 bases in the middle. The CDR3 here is CSALLGLAQETQYF. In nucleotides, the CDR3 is TGCAGCGCGCTTTTAGGCCTAGCCCAAGAGACCCAGTACTTC.

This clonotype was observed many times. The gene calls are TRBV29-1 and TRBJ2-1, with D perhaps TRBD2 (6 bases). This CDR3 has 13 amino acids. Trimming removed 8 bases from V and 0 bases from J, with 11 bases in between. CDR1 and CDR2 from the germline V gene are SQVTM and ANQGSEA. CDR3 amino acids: CSSRESSYNEQFF. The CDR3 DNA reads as TGCAGCTCCCGGGAGAGCTCCTACAATGAGCAGTTCTTC.

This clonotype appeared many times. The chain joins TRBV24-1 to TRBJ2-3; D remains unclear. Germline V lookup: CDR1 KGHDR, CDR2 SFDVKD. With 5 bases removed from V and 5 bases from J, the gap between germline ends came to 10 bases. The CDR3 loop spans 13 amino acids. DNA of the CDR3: TGTGCCACCAGTGTTGTCAACCAAGATACGCAGTATTTT. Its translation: CATSVVNQDTQYF.

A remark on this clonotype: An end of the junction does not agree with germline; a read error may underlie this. CDR3 in amino acids: CASSPGQAF. In DNA form, the CDR3 reads TGTGCCAGCAGCCCCGGACAGGCGTTT. The chain is built from TRBV7-8 and TRBJ1-5, with TRBD1 identical over 7 bases. Germline CDR1 SGHVS, CDR2 FQNEAQ. The CDR3 is 9 residues long.

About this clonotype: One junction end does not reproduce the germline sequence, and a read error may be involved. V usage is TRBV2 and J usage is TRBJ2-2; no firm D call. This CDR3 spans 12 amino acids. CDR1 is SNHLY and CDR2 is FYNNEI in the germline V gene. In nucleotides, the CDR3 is TGTGCCAGCAGGCTACACACCGGTGAGCTGTTTTTT. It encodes CASRLHTGELFF.

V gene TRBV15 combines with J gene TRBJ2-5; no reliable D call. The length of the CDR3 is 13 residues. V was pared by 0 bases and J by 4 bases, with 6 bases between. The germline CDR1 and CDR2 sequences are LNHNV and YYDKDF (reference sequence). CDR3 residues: CATSRDQLETQYF. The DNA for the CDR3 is TGTGCCACCAGCAGAGATCAGCTAGAGACCCAGTACTTC. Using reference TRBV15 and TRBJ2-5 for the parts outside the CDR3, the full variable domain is DAMVIQNPRYQVTQFGKPVTLSCSQTLNHNVMYWYQQKSSQAPKLLFHYYDKDFNNEADTPDNFQSRRPNTSFCFLDIRSPGLGDTAMYLCATSRDQLETQYFGPGTRLLVL.

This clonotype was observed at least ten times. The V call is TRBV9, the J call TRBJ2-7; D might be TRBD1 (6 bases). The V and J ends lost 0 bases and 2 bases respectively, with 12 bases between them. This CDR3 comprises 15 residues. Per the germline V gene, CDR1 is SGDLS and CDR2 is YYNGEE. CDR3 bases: TGTGCCAGCAGCGTAGGACAGGCCAGCACCTACGAGCAGTACTTC. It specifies CASSVGQASTYEQYF.

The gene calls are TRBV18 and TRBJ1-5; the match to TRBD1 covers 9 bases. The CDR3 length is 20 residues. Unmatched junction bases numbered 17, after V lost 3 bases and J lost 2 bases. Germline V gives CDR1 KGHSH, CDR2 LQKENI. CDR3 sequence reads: CASSPTAGQGGPSRNQPQHF. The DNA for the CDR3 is TGTGCCAGCTCACCTACCGCGGGACAGGGAGGACCTTCGCGCAATCAGCCCCAGCATTTT.

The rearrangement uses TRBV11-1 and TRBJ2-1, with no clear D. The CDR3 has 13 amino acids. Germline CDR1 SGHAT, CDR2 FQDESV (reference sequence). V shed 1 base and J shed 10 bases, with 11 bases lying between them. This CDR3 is CASSLGVTYEQFF. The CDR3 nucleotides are TGTGCCAGCAGCTTAGGGGTTACCTACGAGCAGTTCTTC.

CDR3 amino acids: CASSLAPSGATNTGELFF. The CDR3 DNA reads as TGCGCCAGCAGCTTGGCCCCTAGCGGGGCAACTAACACCGGGGAGCTGTTTTTT. This chain connects TRBV5-1 to TRBJ2-2, with 9 positions matching TRBD2. Trimming removed 0 bases from V and 2 bases from J; junction bases left unmatched: 8. Germline CDR1 reads SGHRS; CDR2 reads YFSETQ. CDR3 length: 18 amino acids.

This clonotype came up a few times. The CDR3 here is CASSPNGGGWGADTQYF. The CDR3 DNA sequence: TGTGCCAGCAGTCCGAATGGCGGGGGGTGGGGAGCAGATACGCAGTATTTT. The chain has TRBV6-1 and TRBJ2-3; 8 bases line up with TRBD2. Germline-derived CDR1 and CDR2 are MNHNS and SASEGT. V shed 5 bases and J 4 bases; nucleotides not matched to a gene: 14. The CDR3 sequence is 17 residues long.

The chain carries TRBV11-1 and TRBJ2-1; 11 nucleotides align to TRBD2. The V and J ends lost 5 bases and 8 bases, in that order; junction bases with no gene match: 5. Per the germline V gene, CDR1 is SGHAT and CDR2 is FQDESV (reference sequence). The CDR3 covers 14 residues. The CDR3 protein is CASSRSGGAYEQFF. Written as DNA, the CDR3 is TGTGCCAGCAGCCGTAGCGGGGGGGCATATGAGCAGTTCTTC.

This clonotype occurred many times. The CDR3 spells CSARTGGYDEKLFF. As DNA, the CDR3 is TGCAGTGCTAGGACAGGGGGTTACGATGAAAAACTGTTTTTT. The rearrangement uses TRBV20-1 and TRBJ1-4; 9 positions match TRBD1. The CDR3 extends over 14 amino acids. The germline gives CDR1 DFQATT, CDR2 SNEGSKA (reference sequence). Unmatched junction bases numbered 5, after V lost 3 bases and J lost 6 bases.